One and the same sample provided the 10 T cell receptor beta chains below, sequenced in a study of blood T cell repertoires in COVID-19 (dated by TCRdb to the early 2020s). Receptor amplification or capture employed the immunoSEQ multiplex PCR assay. The table comes from immuneACCESS by way of TCRdb, which keeps in-frame sequences with V and J called. Part of the clones is missing from these tables; in studies checked, under half for an unresolved V gene and the rest for unknown reasons. The sample records 120,000 or so clones, 85% to 90% of which are singletons. 5% to 7.5% of the sample lies in the top ten. The sample was peripheral blood. The receptors were sampled from a man of 80 years or more with active or convalescent COVID-19.

The gene calls are TRBV5-4 and TRBJ2-1, with 7 bases matching TRBD2. Germline CDR1 is SGHNT and CDR2 is YYREEE (reference sequence). CDR3 length: 15 amino acids. V trimming: 0 bases; J trimming: 5 bases; junction bases outside the gene matches: 5. The CDR3 coding sequence is TGTGCCAGCAGCTTGGTCGGGCTAGCGGACAATGAGCAGTTCTTC. Amino acid sequence: CASSLVGLADNEQFF.

The chain joins TRBV9 to TRBJ2-5; 12 bases fit TRBD1. The CDR3 consists of 15 residues. Looked up from germline, CDR1 is SGDLS and CDR2 is YYNGEE. V shed 4 bases, J shed 7 bases, and the junction held 8 bases outside the gene matches. The CDR3 DNA sequence: TGTGCCAGCAGCCCCCGGGACAGGGGGCTGGTGACCCAGTACTTC. Protein product: CASSPRDRGLVTQYF.

Only one count was recorded for this clone. CDR3 DNA sequence: TGTGCCAGCAGCTTAGATGTCCCAGGGGGCTCGGATACGCAGTATTTT. The encoded protein is CASSLDVPGGSDTQYF. The chain employs TRBV7-2 and TRBJ2-3; TRBD1 matches at 8 bases. Germline V gene lookup returns CDR1 SGHTA and CDR2 FQGNSA. V lost 1 base, J lost 6 bases, and 9 bases stayed unmatched. The CDR3 is made up of 16 amino acids.

In this sample, this clone turned up a few times. The chain has TRBV27 and TRBJ2-7; D is perhaps TRBD2 (7 bases). Germline V gene lookup returns CDR1 MNHEY and CDR2 SMNVEV (reference sequence). The V and J ends lost 2 bases and 2 bases respectively, with 19 bases between them. The CDR3 is 17 residues long. DNA for the CDR3: TGTGCCAGCAGTTTACGGGCAAGGTCGGGGGGCCCCTACGAGCAGTACTTC. Encoded protein: CASSLRARSGGPYEQYF.

The chain couples TRBV19 to TRBJ1-2; 9 nucleotides align to TRBD1. Germline-derived CDR1 and CDR2 are LNHDA and SQIVND (reference sequence). The CDR3 has 18 amino acids. The V and J ends lost 5 bases and 2 bases, in that order; junction bases with no gene match: 15. CDR3 coding DNA: TGTGCCAGTAGTCTCTTCCCGGGACAGGGAGTTAACAACTATGGCTACACCTTC. Protein product: CASSLFPGQGVNNYGYTF.

V usage is TRBV27 and J usage is TRBJ2-1; no reliable D call. In germline, CDR1 is MNHEY, CDR2 SMNVEV (reference sequence). The CDR3 is made up of 15 amino acids. The ends were cut back, 1 base at V and 4 bases at J, with 11 bases in the middle. The chain's CDR3 is CASSLLLNLYNEQFF. CDR3 in DNA: TGTGCCAGCAGTTTATTGCTAAACCTATACAATGAGCAGTTCTTC.

The rearrangement joins TRBV21-1 to TRBJ1-5; the table's D call, TRBD1, was not checked against the DNA. TRBV21-1 is a recognized pseudogene. The CDR3 sequence is 16 residues long. The chain's CDR3 is CASTLRGKDSNQPQHF. The CDR3 bases are TGTGCCAGCACCCTTAGGGGGAAAGATAGCAATCAGCCCCAGCATTTT.

This sequence joins TRBV6-4 and TRBJ1-2, with a possible D match to TRBD1 (5 bases). The CDR3 totals 13 residues. Trimming took off 4 bases at V and 2 bases at J, with 8 bases between the two ends. Per germline, CDR1 MRHNA and CDR2 SNTAGT. CDR3 loop: CASSAGYNYGYTF. The CDR3 bases are TGTGCCAGCAGTGCAGGGTACAACTATGGCTACACCTTC.

The chain is built from TRBV5-1 and TRBJ2-5, with D possibly TRBD1 on 5 matching bases. The germline V gene has CDR1 SGHRS and CDR2 YFSETQ. Trimming stripped 2 bases from V and 5 bases from J, with 16 bases between. The CDR3 sequence is 15 residues long. The CDR3 sequence: CASSFGALGRETQYF. DNA for the CDR3: TGCGCCAGCAGCTTCGGCGCTCTGGGGCGCGAGACCCAGTACTTC.

The CDR3 nucleotides read TGTGCCAGTCGAAAGGGCGAGGGCACCGGGGAGCTGTTTTTT. This codes for CASRKGEGTGELFF. The chain combines TRBV7-3 with TRBJ2-2; D is possibly TRBD2 (5 bases). V shed 9 bases and J shed 4 bases, with 15 bases lying between them. The CDR3 spans 14 residues. CDR1 is SGHTA, CDR2 FQGTGA, per germline.